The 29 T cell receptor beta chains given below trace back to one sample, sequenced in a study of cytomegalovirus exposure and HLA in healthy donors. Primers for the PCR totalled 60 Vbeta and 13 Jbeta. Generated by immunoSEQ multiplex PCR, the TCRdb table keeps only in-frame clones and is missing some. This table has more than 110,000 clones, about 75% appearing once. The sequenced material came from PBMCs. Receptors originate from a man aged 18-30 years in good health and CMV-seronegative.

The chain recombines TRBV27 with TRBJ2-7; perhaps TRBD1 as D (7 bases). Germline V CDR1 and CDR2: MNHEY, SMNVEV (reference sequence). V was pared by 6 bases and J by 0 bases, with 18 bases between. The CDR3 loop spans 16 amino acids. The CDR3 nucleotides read TGTGCCAGCAGCCCCAGGGGGAGACTAGACTCCTACGAGCAGTACTTC. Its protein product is CASSPRGRLDSYEQYF.

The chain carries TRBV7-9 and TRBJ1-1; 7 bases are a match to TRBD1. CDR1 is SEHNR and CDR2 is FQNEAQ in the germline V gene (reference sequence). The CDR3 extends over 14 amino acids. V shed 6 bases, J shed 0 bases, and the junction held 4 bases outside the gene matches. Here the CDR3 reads CASRTGTVNTEAFF. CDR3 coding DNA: TGTGCCAGCAGAACCGGGACAGTGAACACTGAAGCTTTCTTT.

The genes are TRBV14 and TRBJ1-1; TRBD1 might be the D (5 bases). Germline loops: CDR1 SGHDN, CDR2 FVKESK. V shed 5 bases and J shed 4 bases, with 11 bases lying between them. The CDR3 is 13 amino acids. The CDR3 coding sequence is TGTGCCAGCAGCGCGGGGGGAAGCACTGAAGCTTTCTTT. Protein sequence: CASSAGGSTEAFF.

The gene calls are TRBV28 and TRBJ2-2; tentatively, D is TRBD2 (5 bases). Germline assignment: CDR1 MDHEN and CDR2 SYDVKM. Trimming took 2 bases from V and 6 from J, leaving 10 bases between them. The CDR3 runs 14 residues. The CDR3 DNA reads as TGTGCCAGCAGTTTACAGAGGGAGCCCGGGGAGCTGTTTTTT. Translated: CASSLQREPGELFF.

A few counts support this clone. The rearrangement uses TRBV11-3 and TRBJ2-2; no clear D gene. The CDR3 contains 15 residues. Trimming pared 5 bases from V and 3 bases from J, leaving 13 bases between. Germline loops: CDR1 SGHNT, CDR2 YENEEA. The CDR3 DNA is TGTGCCAGCAGCAAAATAGCTACTCACACCGGGGAGCTGTTTTTT. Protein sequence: CASSKIATHTGELFF.

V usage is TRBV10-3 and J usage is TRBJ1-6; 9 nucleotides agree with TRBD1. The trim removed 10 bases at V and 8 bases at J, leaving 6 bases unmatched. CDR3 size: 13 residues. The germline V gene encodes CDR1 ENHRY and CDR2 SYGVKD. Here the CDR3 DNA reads TGTGCCACCGCGGGACAGGGACATTCACCCCTCCACTTT. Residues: CATAGQGHSPLHF.

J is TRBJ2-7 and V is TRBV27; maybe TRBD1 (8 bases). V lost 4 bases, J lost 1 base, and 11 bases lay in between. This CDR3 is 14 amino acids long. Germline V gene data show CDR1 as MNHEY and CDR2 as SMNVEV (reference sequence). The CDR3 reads CASSYRGGSYEQYF. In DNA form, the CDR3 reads TGTGCCAGCAGTTACAGGGGGGGATCCTACGAGCAGTACTTC.

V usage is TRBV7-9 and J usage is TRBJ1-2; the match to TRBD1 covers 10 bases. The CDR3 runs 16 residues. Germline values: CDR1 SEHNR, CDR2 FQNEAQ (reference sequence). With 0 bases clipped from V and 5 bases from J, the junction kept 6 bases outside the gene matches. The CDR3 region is CASSLAGTGARYGYTF. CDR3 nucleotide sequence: TGTGCCAGCAGCTTAGCCGGGACAGGGGCCCGTTATGGCTACACCTTC.

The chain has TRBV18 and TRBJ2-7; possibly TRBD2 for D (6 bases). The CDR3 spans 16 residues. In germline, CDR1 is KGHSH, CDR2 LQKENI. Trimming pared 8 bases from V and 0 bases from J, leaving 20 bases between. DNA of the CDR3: TGTGCCAGCACCGGGGGTGGGACCCTAAGCTCCTACGAGCAGTACTTC. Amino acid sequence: CASTGGGTLSSYEQYF.

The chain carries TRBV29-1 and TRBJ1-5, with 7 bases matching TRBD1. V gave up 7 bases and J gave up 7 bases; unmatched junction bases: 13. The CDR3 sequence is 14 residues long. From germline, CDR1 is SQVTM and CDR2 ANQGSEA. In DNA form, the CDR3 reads TGCAGCGCCGTGGCAGGGGGGCCGGGGCAGCCCCAGCATTTT. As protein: CSAVAGGPGQPQHF.

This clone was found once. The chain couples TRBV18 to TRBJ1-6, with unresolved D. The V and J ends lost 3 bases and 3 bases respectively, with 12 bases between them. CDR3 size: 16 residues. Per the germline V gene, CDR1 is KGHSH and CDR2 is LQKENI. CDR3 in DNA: TGTGCCAGCTCACCTTACGGACTGAACTATAATTCACCCCTCCACTTT. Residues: CASSPYGLNYNSPLHF.

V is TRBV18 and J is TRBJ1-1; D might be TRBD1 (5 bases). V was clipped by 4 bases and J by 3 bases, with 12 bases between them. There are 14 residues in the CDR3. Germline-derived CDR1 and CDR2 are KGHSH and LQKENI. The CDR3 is CASSLGVGHTEAFF. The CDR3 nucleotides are TGTGCCAGCTCACTAGGGGTCGGCCACACTGAAGCTTTCTTT.

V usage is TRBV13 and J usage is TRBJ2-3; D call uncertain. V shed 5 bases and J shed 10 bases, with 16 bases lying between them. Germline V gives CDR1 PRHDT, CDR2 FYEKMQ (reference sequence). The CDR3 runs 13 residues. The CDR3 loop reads CASSTRRVSAQYF. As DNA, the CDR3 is TGTGCCAGCAGCACCCGTAGAGTCTCCGCGCAGTATTTT.

As DNA, the CDR3 is TGTGCCAGCAGCCCCCGACGGAAGACAGGAATAAACACTGAAGCTTTCTTT. Its translation is CASSPRRKTGINTEAFF. The chain joins TRBV5-4 to TRBJ1-1; tentatively, D is TRBD1 (6 bases). CDR1 is SGHNT, CDR2 YYREEE, per germline (reference sequence). Trimming stripped 4 bases from V and 2 bases from J, with 21 bases between. This CDR3 spans 17 amino acids.

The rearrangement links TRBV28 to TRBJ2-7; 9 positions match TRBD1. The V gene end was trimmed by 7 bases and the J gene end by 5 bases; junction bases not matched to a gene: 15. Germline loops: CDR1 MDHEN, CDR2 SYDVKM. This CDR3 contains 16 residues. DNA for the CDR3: TGTGCCAGCACAGCCTTATGGGACAGGGAATTCCACGAGCAGTACTTC. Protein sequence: CASTALWDREFHEQYF.

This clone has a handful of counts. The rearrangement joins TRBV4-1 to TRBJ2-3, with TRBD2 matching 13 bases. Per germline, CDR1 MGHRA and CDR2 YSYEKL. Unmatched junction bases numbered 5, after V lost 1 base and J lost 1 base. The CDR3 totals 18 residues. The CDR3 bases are TGCGCCAGCAGCCAAGCCCCCGGACTAGCGGGAGGCACAGATACGCAGTATTTT. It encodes CASSQAPGLAGGTDTQYF.

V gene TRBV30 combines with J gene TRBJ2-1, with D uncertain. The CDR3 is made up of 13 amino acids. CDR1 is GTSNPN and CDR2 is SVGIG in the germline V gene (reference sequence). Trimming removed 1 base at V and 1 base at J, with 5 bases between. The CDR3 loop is CAWSAQSYNEQFF. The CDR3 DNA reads TGTGCCTGGAGTGCACAATCCTACAATGAGCAGTTCTTC.

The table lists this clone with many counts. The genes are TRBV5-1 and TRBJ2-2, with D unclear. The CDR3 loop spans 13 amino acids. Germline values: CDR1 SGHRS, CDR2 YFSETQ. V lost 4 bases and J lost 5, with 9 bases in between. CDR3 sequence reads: CASSPQLTGELFF. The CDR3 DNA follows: TGCGCCAGCAGCCCGCAGTTAACCGGGGAGCTGTTTTTT. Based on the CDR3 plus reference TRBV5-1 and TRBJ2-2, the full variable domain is KAGVTQTPRYLIKTRGQQVTLSCSPISGHRSVSWYQQTPGQGLQFLFEYFSETQRNKGNFPGRFSGRQFSNSRSEMNVSTLELGDSALYLCASSPQLTGELFFGEGSRLTVL.

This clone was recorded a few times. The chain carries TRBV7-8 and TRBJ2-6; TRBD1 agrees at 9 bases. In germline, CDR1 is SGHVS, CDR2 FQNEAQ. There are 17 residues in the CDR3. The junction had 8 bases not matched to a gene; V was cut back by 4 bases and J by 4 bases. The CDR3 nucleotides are TGTGCCAGCAGCTCATCGGACAGGGGCTCCGGGGCCAACGTCCTGACTTTC. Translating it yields CASSSSDRGSGANVLTF.

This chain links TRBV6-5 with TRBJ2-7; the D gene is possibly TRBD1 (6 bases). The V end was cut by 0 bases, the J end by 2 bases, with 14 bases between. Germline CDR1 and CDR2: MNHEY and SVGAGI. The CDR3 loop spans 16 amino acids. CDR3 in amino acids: CASSYSANRDPYEQYF. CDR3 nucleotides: TGTGCCAGCAGTTACTCGGCCAACAGGGACCCCTACGAGCAGTACTTC.

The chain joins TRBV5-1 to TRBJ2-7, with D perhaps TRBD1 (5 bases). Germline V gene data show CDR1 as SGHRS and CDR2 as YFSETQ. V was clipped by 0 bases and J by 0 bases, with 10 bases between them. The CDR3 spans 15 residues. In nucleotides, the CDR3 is TGCGCCAGCAGCTTGGATGGACAAAGCTCCTACGAGCAGTACTTC. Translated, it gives CASSLDGQSSYEQYF. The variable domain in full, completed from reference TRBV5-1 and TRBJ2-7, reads KAGVTQTPRYLIKTRGQQVTLSCSPISGHRSVSWYQQTPGQGLQFLFEYFSETQRNKGNFPGRFSGRQFSNSRSEMNVSTLELGDSALYLCASSLDGQSSYEQYFGPGTRLTVT.

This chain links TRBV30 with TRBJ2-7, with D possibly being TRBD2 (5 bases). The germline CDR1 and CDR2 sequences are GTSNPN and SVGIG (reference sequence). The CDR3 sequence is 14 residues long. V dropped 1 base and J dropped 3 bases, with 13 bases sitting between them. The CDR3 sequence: CAWSAAGGIYEQYF. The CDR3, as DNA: TGTGCCTGGAGTGCAGCAGGAGGTATCTACGAGCAGTACTTC.

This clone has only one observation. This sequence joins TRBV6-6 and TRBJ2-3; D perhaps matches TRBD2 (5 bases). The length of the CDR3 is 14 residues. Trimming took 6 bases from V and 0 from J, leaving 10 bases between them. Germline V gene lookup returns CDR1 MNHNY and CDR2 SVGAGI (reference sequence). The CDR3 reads CASRQPGSTDTQYF. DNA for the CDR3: TGTGCCAGCAGGCAACCGGGAAGCACAGATACGCAGTATTTT.

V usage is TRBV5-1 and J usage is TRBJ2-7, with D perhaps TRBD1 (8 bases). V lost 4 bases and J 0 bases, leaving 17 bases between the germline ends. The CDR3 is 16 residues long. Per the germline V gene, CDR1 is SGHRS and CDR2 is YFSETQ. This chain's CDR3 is CASSVTGGDFSYEQYF. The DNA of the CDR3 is TGCGCCAGCAGCGTTACAGGGGGGGACTTCTCCTACGAGCAGTACTTC. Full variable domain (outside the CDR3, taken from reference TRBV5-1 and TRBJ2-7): KAGVTQTPRYLIKTRGQQVTLSCSPISGHRSVSWYQQTPGQGLQFLFEYFSETQRNKGNFPGRFSGRQFSNSRSEMNVSTLELGDSALYLCASSVTGGDFSYEQYFGPGTRLTVT.

The CDR3: CASSFSDRVADTQYF. The CDR3 DNA follows: TGTGCCAGCAGTTTCAGTGACAGGGTGGCAGATACGCAGTATTTT. V is TRBV28 and J is TRBJ2-3, with 7 positions matching TRBD1. This CDR3 region has 15 residues. V was pared by 3 bases and J by 4 bases, with 7 bases of the junction left unmatched. Germline-derived CDR1 and CDR2 are MDHEN and SYDVKM. The whole variable domain, remainder taken from reference TRBV28 and TRBJ2-3, is DVKVTQSSRYLVKRTGEKVFLECVQDMDHENMFWYRQDPGLGLRLIYFSYDVKMKEKGDIPEGYSVSREKKERFSLILESASTNQTSMYLCASSFSDRVADTQYFGPGTRLTVL.

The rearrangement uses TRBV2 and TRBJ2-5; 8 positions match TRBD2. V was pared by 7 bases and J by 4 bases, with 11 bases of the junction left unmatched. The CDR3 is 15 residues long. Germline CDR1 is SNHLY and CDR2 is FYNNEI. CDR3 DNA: TGTGCCAGCACTGAGGGAGGACTAGCACGAGAGACCCAGTACTTC. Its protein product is CASTEGGLARETQYF.

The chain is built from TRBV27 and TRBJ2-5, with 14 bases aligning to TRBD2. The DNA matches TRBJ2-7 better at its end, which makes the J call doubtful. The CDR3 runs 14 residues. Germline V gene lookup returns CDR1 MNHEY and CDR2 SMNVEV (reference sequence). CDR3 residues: CASRQGLAGDEQYF. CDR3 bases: TGTGCCAGCAGGCAGGGACTAGCGGGAGACGAGCAGTACTTC.

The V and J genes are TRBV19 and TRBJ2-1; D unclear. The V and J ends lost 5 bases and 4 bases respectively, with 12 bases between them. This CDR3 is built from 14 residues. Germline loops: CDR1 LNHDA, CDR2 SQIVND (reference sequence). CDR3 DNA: TGTGCCAGTAGTCGGCTAGTTGGATACAATGAGCAGTTCTTC. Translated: CASSRLVGYNEQFF.

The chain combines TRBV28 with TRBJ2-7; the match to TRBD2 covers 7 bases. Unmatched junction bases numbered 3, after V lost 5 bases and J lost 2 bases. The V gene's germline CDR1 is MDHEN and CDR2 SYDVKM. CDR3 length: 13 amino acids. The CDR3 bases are TGTGCCAGCAGTACGGGACTAACCTACGAGCAGTACTTC. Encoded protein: CASSTGLTYEQYF.